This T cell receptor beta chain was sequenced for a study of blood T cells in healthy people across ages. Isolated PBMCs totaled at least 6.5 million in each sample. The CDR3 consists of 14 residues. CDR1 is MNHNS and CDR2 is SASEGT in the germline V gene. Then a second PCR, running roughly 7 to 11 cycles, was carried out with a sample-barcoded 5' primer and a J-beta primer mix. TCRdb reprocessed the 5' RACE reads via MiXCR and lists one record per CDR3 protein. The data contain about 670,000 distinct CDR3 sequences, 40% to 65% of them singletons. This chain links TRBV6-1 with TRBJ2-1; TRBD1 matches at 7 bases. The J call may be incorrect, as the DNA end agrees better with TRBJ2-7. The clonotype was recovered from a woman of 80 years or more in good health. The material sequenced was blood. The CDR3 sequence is CASSGGQRTNEQYF. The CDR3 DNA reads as TGTGCCAGCAGTGGGGGACAGAGGACCAATGAGCAGTACTTC.